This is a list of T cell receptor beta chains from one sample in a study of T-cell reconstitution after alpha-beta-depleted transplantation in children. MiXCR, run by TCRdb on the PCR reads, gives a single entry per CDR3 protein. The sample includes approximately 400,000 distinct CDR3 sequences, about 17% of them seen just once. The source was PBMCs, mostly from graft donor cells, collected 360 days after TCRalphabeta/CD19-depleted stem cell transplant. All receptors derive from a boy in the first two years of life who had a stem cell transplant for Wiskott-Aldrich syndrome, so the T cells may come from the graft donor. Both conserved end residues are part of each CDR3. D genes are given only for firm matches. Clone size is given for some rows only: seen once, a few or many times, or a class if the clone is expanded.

CDR3: CASSLGEGVSGANVLTF; DNA: TGTGCCAGCAGCTTAGGAGAAGGGGTCTCTGGGGCCAACGTCCTGACTTTC; size: few; V: TRBV7-9; D: -; J: TRBJ2-6
CDR3: CAWSDSGSPNTGELFF; DNA: TGTGCCTGGAGTGATAGCGGGAGTCCGAACACCGGGGAGCTGTTTTTT; size: -; V: TRBV30; D: TRBD2; J: TRBJ2-2
CDR3: CASSPGSLTGPRPRTDTQYF; DNA: TGTGCCAGCAGCCCCGGTTCCCTCACCGGGCCTCGTCCTCGCACAGATACGCAGTATTTT; size: -; V: TRBV13; D: -; J: TRBJ2-3
CDR3: CASSDWDNRETQYF; DNA: TGTGCCAGCAGTGACTGGGACAACAGAGAGACCCAGTACTTC; size: -; V: TRBV6-1; D: -; J: TRBJ2-5
CDR3: CATSDPPRAGDNEKLFF; DNA: TGTGCCACCAGTGACCCTCCGCGGGCAGGGGATAATGAAAAACTGTTTTTT; size: -; V: TRBV24-1; D: -; J: TRBJ1-4
CDR3: CASSSPARGQPQHF; DNA: TGTGCCAGCAGTTCTCCAGCGAGGGGTCAGCCCCAGCATTTT; size: -; V: TRBV27; D: -; J: TRBJ1-5
CDR3: CANSVSTHHYNEQFF; DNA: TGTGCCAACAGCGTATCCACGCATCACTACAATGAGCAGTTCTTC; size: few; V: TRBV9; D: -; J: TRBJ2-1
CDR3: CASTERGNTEAFF; DNA: TGTGCCAGCACCGAACGGGGTAACACTGAAGCTTTCTTT; size: many; V: TRBV7-2; D: -; J: TRBJ1-1
CDR3: CASSNIRRGGTHEQFF; DNA: TGTGCCAGCAGTAATATACGGAGGGGGGGCACACATGAGCAGTTCTTC; size: few; V: TRBV3-1; D: -; J: TRBJ2-1
CDR3: CASSHPWARGNEQFF; DNA: TGCGCCAGCAGCCATCCCTGGGCTAGGGGCAATGAGCAGTTCTTC; size: -; V: TRBV4-1; D: -; J: TRBJ2-1
CDR3: CSARPPTDRGPNEQFF; DNA: TGCAGTGCTAGACCGCCTACGGACAGGGGGCCCAATGAGCAGTTCTTC; size: few; V: TRBV20-1; D: TRBD1; J: TRBJ2-1
CDR3: CASSHRSGYYNEQFF; DNA: TGTGCCAGCAGCCACCGATCGGGGTACTACAATGAGCAGTTCTTC; size: -; V: TRBV11-1; D: -; J: TRBJ2-1
CDR3: CASSLRGANTGELFF; DNA: TGTGCCAGCAGTTTACGGGGGGCGAACACCGGGGAGCTGTTTTTT; size: many; V: TRBV28; D: TRBD2; J: TRBJ2-2
CDR3: CSASGLAGDRAQYF; DNA: TGCAGTGCTAGTGGACTAGCGGGGGATCGGGCCCAGTACTTC; size: -; V: TRBV20-1; D: TRBD2; J: TRBJ2-5
CDR3: CASSYSPRPDRGTQYF; DNA: TGTGCCAGCAGTTACTCACCCAGGCCGGATAGGGGGACCCAGTACTTC; size: -; V: TRBV6-5; D: -; J: TRBJ2-5
CDR3: CATSAVDGTGELFF; DNA: TGTGCCACCAGTGCGGTCGACGGGACCGGGGAGCTGTTTTTT; size: few; V: TRBV24-1; D: -; J: TRBJ2-2
CDR3: CASNHRGGTGELFF; DNA: TGTGCCAGTAACCACAGGGGAGGGACCGGGGAGCTGTTTTTT; size: -; V: TRBV19; D: -; J: TRBJ2-2
CDR3: CASSTLGNEQFF; DNA: TGTGCCAGCAGCACCCTGGGCAATGAGCAGTTCTTC; size: many; V: TRBV3-1; D: -; J: TRBJ2-1
CDR3: CASSYRWDRWASEQFF; DNA: TGTGCCAGCAGTTACCGTTGGGACAGATGGGCAAGTGAGCAGTTCTTC; size: -; V: TRBV6-2/TRBV6-3; D: TRBD1; J: TRBJ2-1
CDR3: CASSESAGGYNEQFF; DNA: TGCGCCAGCAGTGAGTCGGCAGGGGGATACAATGAGCAGTTCTTC; size: -; V: TRBV10-1; D: TRBD1; J: TRBJ2-1
CDR3: CASSQESLAGGFRADTQYF; DNA: TGTGCCAGCAGCCAAGAATCTCTAGCGGGGGGCTTTCGCGCAGATACGCAGTATTTT; size: -; V: TRBV4-2; D: TRBD2; J: TRBJ2-3
CDR3: CASSYVSAKNIQYF; DNA: TGCGCCAGCAGCTATGTCTCTGCCAAAAACATTCAGTACTTC; size: -; V: TRBV4-1; D: -; J: TRBJ2-4
CDR3: CASSVQDPGELFF; DNA: TGCGCCAGCAGCGTCCAGGATCCCGGGGAGCTGTTTTTT; size: -; V: TRBV5-1; D: -; J: TRBJ2-2
CDR3: CASSTTGDETQYF; DNA: TGTGCCAGCAGTACTACAGGGGATGAGACCCAGTACTTC; size: many; V: TRBV12-3/TRBV12-4; D: TRBD1; J: TRBJ2-5
CDR3: CSASKTGGTDTQYF; DNA: TGCAGTGCTAGCAAGACAGGGGGCACAGATACGCAGTATTTT; size: -; V: TRBV20-1; D: TRBD1; J: TRBJ2-3
CDR3: CASRIGRRQHYGYTF; DNA: TGTGCCAGCAGGATAGGTCGACGACAACATTATGGCTACACCTTC; size: few; V: TRBV2; D: -; J: TRBJ1-2
CDR3: CASIQRSGANVLTF; DNA: TGTGCCAGCATTCAGCGCTCTGGGGCCAACGTCCTGACTTTC; size: few; V: TRBV12-3/TRBV12-4; D: -; J: TRBJ2-6
CDR3: CSARSSKDGKKETQYF; DNA: TGCAGTGCTAGGAGTTCGAAGGATGGGAAAAAAGAGACCCAGTACTTC; size: many; V: TRBV20-1; D: -; J: TRBJ2-5
CDR3: CSDHGTFTYEQYF; DNA: TGCAGTGACCACGGGACTTTCACCTACGAGCAGTACTTC; size: few; V: TRBV20-1; D: -; J: TRBJ2-7
CDR3: CAISDYRNSTDTQYF; DNA: TGTGCCATCAGTGATTACCGGAACAGCACAGATACGCAGTATTTT; size: -; V: TRBV10-3; D: -; J: TRBJ2-3
CDR3: CASSLGRHYEQYF; DNA: TGTGCCAGCAGCTTAGGCAGGCACTACGAGCAGTACTTC; size: -; V: TRBV7-2; D: -; J: TRBJ2-7
CDR3: CASSGAGYEQYF; DNA: TGTGCCAGCAGTGGGGCAGGGTACGAGCAGTACTTC; size: few; V: TRBV12-3/TRBV12-4; D: -; J: TRBJ2-7
CDR3: CSVVAGFPFNEQFF; DNA: TGCAGCGTTGTAGCGGGATTCCCCTTTAATGAGCAGTTCTTC; size: -; V: TRBV29-1; D: TRBD2; J: TRBJ2-1
CDR3: CASNRGLSTDTQYF; DNA: TGTGCCAGCAACCGGGGGCTAAGCACAGATACGCAGTATTTT; size: -; V: TRBV2; D: -; J: TRBJ2-3
CDR3: CASRGGLAGNEQFF; DNA: TGTGCCAGCAGGGGGGGACTAGCGGGCAATGAGCAGTTCTTC; size: -; V: TRBV2; D: TRBD2; J: TRBJ2-1
CDR3: CSAILEGDSWYNEQFF; DNA: TGCAGTGCTATTCTAGAAGGGGACTCTTGGTACAATGAGCAGTTCTTC; size: -; V: TRBV20-1; D: -; J: TRBJ2-1
CDR3: CASTNRPGTPNSYNEQFF; DNA: TGTGCCAGCACCAATCGACCCGGGACTCCTAACTCCTACAATGAGCAGTTCTTC; size: -; V: TRBV13; D: -; J: TRBJ2-1
CDR3: CASSLWRGAKGGETQYF; DNA: TGTGCCAGCAGCCTTTGGCGGGGGGCCAAAGGGGGAGAGACCCAGTACTTC; size: -; V: TRBV3-1; D: TRBD2; J: TRBJ2-5
CDR3: CASSSRPDNEQFF; DNA: TGTGCCAGCAGCTCCCGCCCAGACAATGAGCAGTTCTTC; size: -; V: TRBV9; D: -; J: TRBJ2-1
CDR3: CASSGAPAAGQYF; DNA: TGTGCCAGCAGTGGGGCCCCCGCGGCGGGGCAGTACTTC; size: -; V: TRBV28; D: -; J: TRBJ2-7
CDR3: CASSQTGIGELFF; DNA: TGTGCCAGCAGTCAAACAGGGATCGGGGAGCTGTTTTTT; size: -; V: TRBV12-3/TRBV12-4; D: -; J: TRBJ2-2
CDR3: CASSKASAGGIMTRGTDTQYF; DNA: TGTGCCAGCAGTAAGGCGTCAGCGGGAGGGATCATGACCCGCGGCACAGATACGCAGTATTTT; size: -; V: TRBV27; D: TRBD2; J: TRBJ2-3
CDR3: CASRGAGRETQYF; DNA: TGTGCCAGCAGGGGGGCCGGGAGAGAGACCCAGTACTTC; size: few; V: TRBV6-2/TRBV6-3; D: -; J: TRBJ2-5
CDR3: CASISAEPPYEQYF; DNA: TGTGCCAGCATATCCGCGGAGCCGCCGTACGAGCAGTACTTC; size: few; V: TRBV6-1; D: -; J: TRBJ2-7
CDR3: CASSERVRGSNQPQHF; DNA: TGTGCCAGCAGTGAACGCGTCCGAGGTAGCAATCAGCCCCAGCATTTT; size: few; V: TRBV6-1; D: -; J: TRBJ1-5
CDR3: CAISGSQGYYGYTF; DNA: TGTGCCATCAGTGGGTCACAGGGCTACTATGGCTACACCTTC; size: few; V: TRBV10-3; D: -; J: TRBJ1-2
CDR3: CASGGETQYF; DNA: TGTGCCAGCGGGGGAGAGACCCAGTACTTC; size: many; V: TRBV14; D: -; J: TRBJ2-5
CDR3: CASTISTGGYGYTF; DNA: TGTGCCAGCACCATCTCAACAGGGGGGTATGGCTACACCTTC; size: -; V: TRBV6-5; D: TRBD1; J: TRBJ1-2
CDR3: CASSRGTARYEQYF; DNA: TGTGCCAGCTCACGAGGGACAGCCCGCTACGAGCAGTACTTC; size: -; V: TRBV18; D: TRBD1; J: TRBJ2-7
CDR3: CASSTRQVGETQYF; DNA: TGTGCCAGCAGTACACGACAGGTCGGAGAGACCCAGTACTTC; size: few; V: TRBV27; D: -; J: TRBJ2-5
CDR3: CASSDEQGGGGYEQYF; DNA: TGTGCCAGCAGCGACGAACAGGGAGGAGGCGGTTACGAGCAGTACTTC; size: few; V: TRBV3-1; D: -; J: TRBJ2-7
CDR3: CASSRQGWEQYF; DNA: TGTGCCAGCAGCCGACAGGGGTGGGAGCAGTACTTC; size: -; V: TRBV11-2; D: TRBD1; J: TRBJ2-7
CDR3: CASSGTLGASYEQYF; DNA: TGTGCCAGCAGTGGCACGCTGGGGGCCTCCTACGAGCAGTACTTC; size: few; V: TRBV28; D: -; J: TRBJ2-7
CDR3: CASSLTRTGRETQYF; DNA: TGTGCCAGCAGCTTAACCCGGACAGGACGGGAGACCCAGTACTTC; size: -; V: TRBV7-2; D: TRBD1; J: TRBJ2-5
CDR3: CASSPGPNTGELFF; DNA: TGTGCCAGCAGCCCCGGGCCGAACACCGGGGAGCTGTTTTTT; size: many; V: TRBV7-9; D: -; J: TRBJ2-2
CDR3: CASSSHRDEGETQYF; DNA: TGTGCCAGCAGCTCACACAGGGACGAGGGAGAGACCCAGTACTTC; size: -; V: TRBV7-9; D: -; J: TRBJ2-5
CDR3: CSAELTGPNTEAFF; DNA: TGCAGCGCCGAACTGACAGGGCCGAACACTGAAGCTTTCTTT; size: once; V: TRBV29-1; D: TRBD1; J: TRBJ1-1
CDR3: CSAREEVYEQYF; DNA: TGCAGTGCTAGAGAGGAGGTCTACGAGCAGTACTTC; size: few; V: TRBV20-1; D: -; J: TRBJ2-7
CDR3: CASSGDRGLGTGELFF; DNA: TGTGCCAGCAGTGGAGACAGGGGGCTGGGCACCGGGGAGCTGTTTTTT; size: -; V: TRBV25-1; D: TRBD1; J: TRBJ2-2
CDR3: CASSSGVQETQYF; DNA: TGTGCCAGCAGTTCGGGAGTACAAGAGACCCAGTACTTC; size: few; V: TRBV12-3/TRBV12-4; D: -; J: TRBJ2-5